This T cell receptor beta chain was captured in a study of blood T cells in healthy people across ages. Study-wide points: When one million T cells were used, diversity estimates were thought to be underestimates.

A sample-barcoded 5' primer and a J-beta primer mix were used in a second PCR of roughly 6 to 11 cycles. In TCRdb, the 5' RACE reads were re-called with MiXCR into one record per CDR3 protein. The data contain 1.5 million to 2 million distinct CDR3 sequences, 49% of them seen just once; the ten biggest clones take up 2% to 2.5%. V lost 0 bases to trimming and J lost 9 bases; unmatched junction nucleotides: 10. The CDR3 consists of 15 residues. Germline CDR1 SQVTM, CDR2 ANQGSEA. A few counts support this clonotype. Its target is not known. The chain carries TRBV29-1 and TRBJ2-1; TRBD1 matches 8 bases. The TCR comes from a woman in her 40s in good health. Sequenced sample: blood. For the CDR3, the DNA is TGCAGCGTTGAAGATCGGACAGGGAGTAATGGTGAGCAGTTCTTC. Translation gives CSVEDRTGSNGEQFF.